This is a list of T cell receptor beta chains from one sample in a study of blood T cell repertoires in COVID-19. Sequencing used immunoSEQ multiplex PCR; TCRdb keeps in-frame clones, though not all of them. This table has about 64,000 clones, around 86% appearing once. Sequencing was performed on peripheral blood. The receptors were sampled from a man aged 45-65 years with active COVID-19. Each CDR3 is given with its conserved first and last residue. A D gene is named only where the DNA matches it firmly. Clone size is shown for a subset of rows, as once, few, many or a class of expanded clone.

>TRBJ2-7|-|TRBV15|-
TGTGCCACCAGCAGAGAAGGGGGATTCGACGAGCAGTACTTC
CATSREGGFDEQYF
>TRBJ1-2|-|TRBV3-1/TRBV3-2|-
TGTGCCAGCAGCCGCGGAACTAACTATGGCTACACCTTC
CASSRGTNYGYTF
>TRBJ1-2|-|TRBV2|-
TGTGCCAGCAGTGTGGCGACAGGAGGATCTTATGGCTACACCTTC
CASSVATGGSYGYTF
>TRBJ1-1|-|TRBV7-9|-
TGTGCCAGCAGCTTAGCGAAACAGGGTGAAGCTTTCTTT
CASSLAKQGEAFF
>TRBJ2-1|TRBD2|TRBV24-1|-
TGTGCCACCAGTGATTTGTGGCTAGCGGGCAATGAGCAGTTCTTC
CATSDLWLAGNEQFF
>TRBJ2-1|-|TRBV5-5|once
TGTGCCAGCAGCTTGGGTAATAGCGCTTACAATGAGCAGTTCTTC
CASSLGNSAYNEQFF
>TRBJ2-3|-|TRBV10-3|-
TGTGCCATCAGTGAGGGTACAGGACACACAGATACGCAGTATTTT
CAISEGTGHTDTQYF
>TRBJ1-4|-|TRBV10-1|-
TGCGCCAGCCGGAGGGGATCTAATGAAAAACTGTTTTTT
CASRRGSNEKLFF
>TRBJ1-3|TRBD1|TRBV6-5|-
TGTGCCAGCAGGGTCGGACAGGGCCGAAACACCATATATTTT
CASRVGQGRNTIYF
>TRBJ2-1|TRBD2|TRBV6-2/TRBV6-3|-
TGTGCCAGCAGTTACGAAAGCGGGAGCAATGAGCAGTTCTTC
CASSYESGSNEQFF
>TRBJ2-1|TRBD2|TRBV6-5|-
TGTGCCAGCAGTTCCTCGACTAGCGGCTCCTACAATGAGCAGTTCTTC
CASSSSTSGSYNEQFF
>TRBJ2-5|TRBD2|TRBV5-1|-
TGCGCCAGCAGCTTAGCGGGGGGAGAGACCCAGTACTTC
CASSLAGGETQYF
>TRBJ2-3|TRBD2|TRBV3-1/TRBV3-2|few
TGTGCCAGCAGCCCTCACTTCACTAGCGGGGGCACAGATACGCAGTATTTT
CASSPHFTSGGTDTQYF
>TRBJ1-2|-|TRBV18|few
TGTGCCAGCTCAGCGGACGGGGTCTATGGCTACACCTTC
CASSADGVYGYTF
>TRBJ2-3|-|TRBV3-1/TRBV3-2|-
TGTGCCAGCAGCCAAGAAGCCGAAACAGATACGCAGTATTTT
CASSQEAETDTQYF
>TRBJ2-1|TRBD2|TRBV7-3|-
TGTGCCAGCAGCTGGGGACTAGCGGGCCCCAATGAGCAGTTCTTC
CASSWGLAGPNEQFF
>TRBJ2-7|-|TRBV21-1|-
TGTGCCAGCAGCAAAGCCCCCCCCACTAGCGGGAGGGCCGCCCACGAGCAGTACTTC
CASSKAPPTSGRAAHEQYF
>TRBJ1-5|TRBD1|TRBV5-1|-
TGCGCCAGCAGCTGGACAGGGGGCGGCAATCAGCCCCAGCATTTT
CASSWTGGGNQPQHF